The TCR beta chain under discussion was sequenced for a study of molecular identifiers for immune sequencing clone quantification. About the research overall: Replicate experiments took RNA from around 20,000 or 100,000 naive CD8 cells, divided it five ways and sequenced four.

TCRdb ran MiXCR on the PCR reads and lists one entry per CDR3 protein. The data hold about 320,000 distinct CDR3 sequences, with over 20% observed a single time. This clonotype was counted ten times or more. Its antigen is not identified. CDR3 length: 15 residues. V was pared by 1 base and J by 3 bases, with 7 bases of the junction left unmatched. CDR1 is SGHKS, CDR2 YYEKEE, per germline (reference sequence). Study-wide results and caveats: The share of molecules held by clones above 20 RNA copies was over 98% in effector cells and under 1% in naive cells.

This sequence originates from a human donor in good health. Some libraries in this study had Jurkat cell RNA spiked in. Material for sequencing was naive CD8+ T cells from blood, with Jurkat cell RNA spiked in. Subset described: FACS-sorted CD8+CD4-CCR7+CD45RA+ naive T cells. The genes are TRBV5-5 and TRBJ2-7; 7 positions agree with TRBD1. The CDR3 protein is CASSLSGTDFYEQYF. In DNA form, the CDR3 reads TGTGCCAGCAGCTTGTCCGGGACAGATTTCTACGAGCAGTACTTC.